This TCR beta chain was sequenced during a study of blood T cell repertoires in COVID-19. Per the original methods: Estimated nucleated cell counts came from reference gene primer amplification. TCRdb's table, derived via immunoSEQ multiplex PCR, lists solely in-frame clones and lacks some. V, J and clone size were drawn from that table, and D and trimming were deduced from the DNA. There are 250,000 to 300,000 clones in the sample; around 89% occur only once, and over 7.5% lies in the top ten. The length of the CDR3 is 14 residues. Germline values: CDR1 SGHKS, CDR2 YYEKEE (reference sequence). The V gene lost 0 bases and the J gene lost 4 bases, with 11 bases spanning the gap.

This chain links TRBV5-5 with TRBJ2-7; tentative D call: TRBD1 (6 bases). This TCR was sampled from a man aged 35 to 55 who had recovered from COVID-19. The sample taken for sequencing was PBMCs or T cells enriched from blood (not recorded which). CDR3 nucleotide sequence: TGTGCCAGCAGCTTGGCCTACAGGGATTACGAGCAGTACTTC. It is translated as CASSLAYRDYEQYF.